This T cell receptor beta chain was recovered during a study of long-term antiretroviral therapy in people with HIV. With 8 bases clipped from V and 4 bases from J, the junction kept 9 bases outside the gene matches. The CDR3 consists of 14 residues. From germline, CDR1 is MDHEN and CDR2 SYDVKM. Sequencing used immunoSEQ v3.0 at survey level. Generated by immunoSEQ multiplex PCR, the TCRdb table keeps only in-frame clones and is missing some. In the table there are tens of thousands of clones, around 86% of which are singletons. This sequence joins TRBV28 and TRBJ2-7; TRBD1 matches 9 bases. This clonotype was obtained from a man aged 45-60 years with HIV. Specimen: unsorted PBMCs, collected 2.9 years after starting antiretroviral therapy. CDR3 in amino acids: CASVPGTGTYEQYF. The CDR3 DNA reads TGTGCCAGCGTCCCGGGGACAGGGACATACGAGCAGTACTTC. The full variable domain, completed using reference TRBV28 and TRBJ2-7, is DVKVTQSSRYLVKRTGEKVFLECVQDMDHENMFWYRQDPGLGLRLIYFSYDVKMKEKGDIPEGYSVSREKKERFSLILESASTNQTSMYLCASVPGTGTYEQYFGPGTRLTVT.